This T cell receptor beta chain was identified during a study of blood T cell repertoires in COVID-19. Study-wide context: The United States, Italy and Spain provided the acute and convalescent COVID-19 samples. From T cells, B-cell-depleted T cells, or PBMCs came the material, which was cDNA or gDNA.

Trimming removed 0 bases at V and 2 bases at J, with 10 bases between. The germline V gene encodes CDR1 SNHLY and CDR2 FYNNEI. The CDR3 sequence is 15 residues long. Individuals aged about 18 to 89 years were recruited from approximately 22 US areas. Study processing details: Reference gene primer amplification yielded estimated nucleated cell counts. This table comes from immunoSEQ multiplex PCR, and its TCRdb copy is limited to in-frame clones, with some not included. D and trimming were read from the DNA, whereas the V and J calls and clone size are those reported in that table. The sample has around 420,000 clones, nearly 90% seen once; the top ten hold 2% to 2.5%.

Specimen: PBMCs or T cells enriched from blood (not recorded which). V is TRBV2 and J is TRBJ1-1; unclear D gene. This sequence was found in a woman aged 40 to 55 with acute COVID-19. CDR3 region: CASSEASGFNTEAFF. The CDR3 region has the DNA TGTGCCAGCAGTGAAGCATCAGGATTCAACACTGAAGCTTTCTTT. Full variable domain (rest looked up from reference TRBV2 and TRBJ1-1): EPEVTQTPSHQVTQMGQEVILRCVPISNHLYFYWYRQILGQKVEFLVSFYNNEISEKSEIFDDQFSVERPDGSNFTLKIRSTKLEDSAMYFCASSEASGFNTEAFFGQGTRLTVV.